The TCR beta chain described here comes from a study of spatial heterogeneity in lung cancer. Study as a whole: Beta-chain sequences consistently outnumbered alpha-chain sequences in detection. In the raw reads, each unique TCR and UMI combination was present more than ten times on average. Study observations and caveats: Blood carried ubiquitous expanded tumor TCRs more at resection than follow-up.

V dropped 7 bases and J dropped 2 bases, with 17 bases sitting between them. This CDR3 is 14 amino acids long. Germline V gene data show CDR1 as SQVTM and CDR2 as ANQGSEA. A note on this clonotype: Its cognate antigen is unknown.

TCRdb redid the calling of the 5' RACE reads with MiXCR, one entry per CDR3 protein. The sample has under 75,000 distinct CDR3 sequences, roughly 7.9% seen once; the top ten hold roughly 16%. Time point noted: sample taken at primary tumor resection. Tumor, nontumor lung or frozen PBMC supplied whole RNA, sequenced without sorting. The source of this sequence is a female donor with early-stage non-small cell lung cancer. The chain is built from TRBV29-1 and TRBJ2-5; D perhaps matches TRBD1 (7 bases). Sequences were derived from PBMCs, sampled at surgery. The CDR3: CSGTPTGRQETQYF. The CDR3 coding sequence is TGCAGCGGCACGCCGACAGGGAGGCAAGAGACCCAGTACTTC.